These T cell receptor beta chains were read from a single sample in a study of OX40 agonist ivuxolimab in advanced cancers. Assay: immunoSEQ multiplex PCR; the TCRdb copy retains only in-frame clones and omits some. The sample holds more than 65,000 clones, approximately 90% seen once. This specimen was CD4+ or CD8+ T cells sorted from blood, taken in a trial of the OX40 agonist ivuxolimab. These receptor sequences come from an adult with an advanced solid tumor such as melanoma, head and neck, liver or kidney cancer. CDR3s include the opening cysteine and the closing phenylalanine or tryptophan. A D gene is named only where the DNA matches it firmly. Size values are once, few and many counts, or a class for expanded clones, and some rows have none.

>TRBJ2-1|TRBV27|TRBD2|.
CASSALSSGRASGEQFF
TGTGCCAGCAGTGCGTTATCTAGCGGGAGGGCTTCAGGCGAGCAGTTCTTC
>TRBJ2-5|TRBV28|TRBD1|.
CASRTGGWETQYF
TGTGCCAGCCGGACAGGGGGATGGGAGACCCAGTACTTC
>TRBJ1-2|TRBV2|.|once
CASSVIGGSYGYTF
TGTGCCAGCAGTGTCATCGGGGGATCCTATGGCTACACCTTC
>TRBJ2-5|TRBV5-1|TRBD1|.
CASSLGPGQGQRETQYF
TGCGCCAGCAGCTTGGGACCGGGACAGGGTCAACGGGAGACCCAGTACTTC
>TRBJ2-3|TRBV5-1|.|.
CASSLPDPPGDTQYF
TGCGCCAGCAGCTTGCCGGACCCACCGGGAGATACGCAGTATTTT
>TRBJ2-6|TRBV5-1|TRBD2|.
CASSPGLGLGNVLTF
TGCGCCAGCAGCCCCGGACTAGGATTGGGCAACGTCCTGACTTTC
>TRBJ2-3|TRBV5-1|TRBD2|.
CASSLTTSGSTDTQYF
TGCGCCAGCAGCCTTACGACTAGCGGCAGCACAGATACGCAGTATTTT
>TRBJ1-5|TRBV15|.|.
CATSRDSVRQPQHF
TGTGCCACCAGCAGAGATAGCGTCAGGCAGCCCCAGCATTTT
>TRBJ1-5|TRBV18|TRBD1|.
CASSPGSQGVGNQPQHF
TGTGCCAGCTCACCGGGATCTCAGGGGGTGGGCAATCAGCCCCAGCATTTT
>TRBJ2-6|TRBV30|.|.
CAWSPGYSGANVLTF
TGTGCCTGGAGTCCAGGATACTCTGGGGCCAACGTCCTGACTTTC
>TRBJ1-5|TRBV6-5|.|few
CASSYSVGHQPQHF
TGTGCCAGCAGTTACTCGGTAGGGCATCAGCCCCAGCATTTT
>TRBJ1-2|TRBV18|TRBD1|.
CASSPSGGQTYGYTF
TGTGCCAGCTCACCCAGTGGGGGACAGACCTATGGCTACACCTTC
>TRBJ1-1|TRBV6-5|.|.
CASNPGQANTEAFF
TGTGCCAGCAATCCGGGACAAGCGAACACTGAAGCTTTCTTT
>TRBJ2-1|TRBV19|TRBD1|.
CASSNRQGFYNEQFF
TGTGCCAGTAGTAACCGACAGGGTTTCTACAATGAGCAGTTCTTC
>TRBJ1-3|TRBV9|TRBD1|.
CASSVGGQGVSGNTIYF
TGTGCCAGCAGCGTAGGGGGACAGGGGGTATCTGGAAACACCATATATTTT
>TRBJ1-1|TRBV2|.|once
CASSIYGQSTEAFF
TGTGCCAGCAGTATCTACGGACAGTCCACTGAAGCTTTCTTT
>TRBJ2-7|TRBV11-2|.|few
CASSQQATEQYF
TGTGCCAGCAGTCAACAGGCAACCGAGCAGTACTTC
>TRBJ2-7|TRBV10-3|TRBD1|.
CAIARGTGTSSYEQYF
TGTGCCATCGCTAGGGGGACAGGAACCTCCTCCTACGAGCAGTACTTC
>TRBJ1-6|TRBV7-8|TRBD1|few
CASSSRDRLNSPLHF
TGTGCCAGCAGCTCCCGGGACAGGCTAAATTCACCCCTCCACTTT
>TRBJ2-7|TRBV11-2|.|.
CASSLDPDISSYEQYF
TGTGCCAGCAGCTTAGACCCTGACATATCCAGCTACGAGCAGTACTTC
>TRBJ1-2|TRBV6-6|TRBD1|once
CASSTGQIYGYTF
TGTGCCAGCAGCACGGGACAGATCTATGGCTACACCTTC
>TRBJ1-3|TRBV7-2|.|.
CASSLFGNTIYF
TGTGCCAGCAGCTTATTCGGAAACACCATATATTTT
>TRBJ1-6|TRBV5-8|.|.
CASSGRDNSPLHF
TGTGCCAGCAGTGGCAGGGATAATTCACCCCTCCACTTT
>TRBJ2-7|TRBV29-1|.|.
CSVEGRGPSYEQYF
TGCAGCGTTGAAGGGCGGGGTCCCTCCTACGAGCAGTACTTC
>TRBJ2-1|TRBV25-1|TRBD1|.
CASSRDREAVNDEQFF
TGTGCCAGCAGCAGGGACAGGGAAGCCGTAAATGATGAGCAGTTCTTC
>TRBJ2-3|TRBV7-2|.|.
CASSLGQATTDTQYF
TGTGCCAGCAGCTTAGGACAGGCCACAACAGATACGCAGTATTTT
>TRBJ2-7|TRBV18|.|.
CASSPRQDYEQYF
TGTGCCAGCTCACCAAGGCAAGATTACGAGCAGTACTTC
>TRBJ2-2|TRBV6-4|.|.
CASTPTGNTGELFF
TGTGCCAGCACTCCGACAGGGAACACCGGGGAGCTGTTTTTT
>TRBJ1-1|TRBV30|.|.
CAWVHMANTEAFF
TGTGCCTGGGTACACATGGCGAACACTGAAGCTTTCTTT
>TRBJ2-1|TRBV29-1|.|.
CSVTPGGNEQFF
TGCAGCGTAACGCCGGGTGGCAATGAGCAGTTCTTC
>TRBJ2-2|TRBV5-6|TRBD2|.
CASSSLAWGEGPNTGELFF
TGTGCCAGCAGCTCACTGGCGTGGGGGGAGGGCCCGAACACCGGGGAGCTGTTTTTT
>TRBJ2-7|TRBV29-1|.|.
CSVAGLGGYEQYF
TGCAGCGTTGCAGGCCTGGGGGGTTACGAGCAGTACTTC
>TRBJ1-2|TRBV6-1|.|.
CASRPDGAPGYGYTF
TGTGCCAGCAGACCGGACGGGGCGCCGGGCTATGGCTACACCTTC
>TRBJ2-7|TRBV21-1|.|few
CASSFDRYEQYF
TGTGCCAGCAGCTTCGACAGATACGAGCAGTACTTC
>TRBJ2-1|TRBV13|.|.
CASSPQGRSSYNEQFF
TGTGCCAGCAGCCCCCAAGGGAGGAGCTCCTACAATGAGCAGTTCTTC
>TRBJ1-3|TRBV18|.|.
CASSVDSGNTIYF
TGTGCCAGCTCAGTGGACTCTGGAAACACCATATATTTT
>TRBJ2-7|TRBV18|.|.
CASSFSGTASYEQYF
TGTGCCAGCTCATTCTCCGGGACTGCCTCCTACGAGCAGTACTTC
>TRBJ1-1|TRBV21-1|.|.
CASSLKGPDRGRENTEAFF
TGTGCCAGCAGCCTTAAGGGACCTGACAGGGGGCGGGAGAACACTGAAGCTTTCTTT
>TRBJ2-6|TRBV10-1|.|.
CASSDSSGANVLTF
TGCGCCAGCAGTGACAGCTCTGGGGCCAACGTCCTGACTTTC
>TRBJ2-5|TRBV2|.|.
CASIEEQARQETQYF
TGTGCCAGCATTGAAGAACAGGCTCGACAAGAGACCCAGTACTTC
>TRBJ1-2|TRBV11-2|.|.
CASSLAGDYGYTF
TGTGCCAGCAGCTTAGCGGGGGACTATGGCTACACCTTC
>TRBJ1-6|TRBV5-1|TRBD1|.
CASSLQGANSPLHF
TGCGCCAGCAGCTTACAGGGGGCCAATTCACCCCTCCACTTT
>TRBJ2-3|TRBV9|TRBD2|.
CASSVDAGAGTDTQYF
TGTGCCAGCAGCGTAGATGCGGGAGCGGGTACAGATACGCAGTATTTT
>TRBJ2-5|TRBV27|.|.
CASSLSSEETQYF
TGTGCCAGCAGTTTATCCTCCGAAGAGACCCAGTACTTC
>TRBJ2-1|TRBV19|.|.
CASSLSGLSNEQFF
TGTGCCAGTAGCCTCTCGGGACTTTCAAATGAGCAGTTCTTC
>TRBJ1-1|TRBV25-1|.|.
CASRTKGSLGTEAFF
TGTGCCAGCAGGACGAAAGGGTCTCTGGGCACTGAAGCTTTCTTT
>TRBJ2-7|TRBV19|.|few
CASRAEGRYREQYF
TGTGCCAGTAGGGCGGAGGGGAGGTATAGGGAGCAGTACTTC
>TRBJ1-5|TRBV6-1|TRBD1|few
CASNRDRGNQPQHF
TGTGCCAGCAACCGGGACAGGGGAAATCAGCCCCAGCATTTT
>TRBJ1-1|TRBV10-2|TRBD1|.
CASSKRTGGATEAFF
TGCGCCAGCAGTAAAAGGACAGGTGGGGCCACTGAAGCTTTCTTT
>TRBJ1-5|TRBV12-5|.|.
CASGLHLAGLQHF
TGTGCTAGTGGTTTGCACCTGGCAGGCCTCCAGCATTTT
>TRBJ2-7|TRBV2|TRBD1|.
CASSETGYYEQYF
TGTGCCAGCAGTGAGACAGGGTACTACGAGCAGTACTTC
>TRBJ2-3|TRBV4-2|TRBD2|.
CASSQETGGRERDTQYF
TGTGCCAGCAGCCAAGAGACGGGTGGGCGGGAGAGGGATACGCAGTATTTT
>TRBJ1-1|TRBV19|.|.
CASSVSGAVGTEAFF
TGTGCCAGTAGTGTCTCCGGGGCAGTGGGCACTGAAGCTTTCTTT